This TCR beta chain was sequenced in a study of blood T cell repertoires in COVID-19. Overall study context: Acute-phase and convalescent COVID-19 samples originated in the United States, Italy and Spain. The analysed material was cDNA or gDNA that came from T cells, B-cell-depleted T cells, or PBMCs.

This CDR3 has 15 amino acids. Germline lookup yields CDR1 GTSNPN and CDR2 SVGIG (reference sequence). V lost 2 bases and J lost 6; bases outside the gene matches: 6. Participants were aged about 18 to 100 years from roughly 25 US areas. Cohort 3 donors were reported recovered after two negative PCRs, clearance, or symptom resolution. The method was immunoSEQ multiplex PCR; TCRdb's version includes in-frame clones alone and lacks a portion of them. Of some 170,000 clones listed, approximately 80% are singletons. This TCR derives from a man aged 50 or older who had recovered from COVID-19. The chain employs TRBV30 and TRBJ2-2; 10 nucleotides align to TRBD2. The sequencing sample was made of PBMCs or T cells enriched from blood (not recorded which). CDR3 amino acids: CAWSITSGDAGELFF. In DNA, the CDR3 is TGTGCCTGGAGTATTACTAGCGGGGACGCCGGGGAGCTGTTTTTT.